The present T cell receptor beta chain was sequenced within a study of cytomegalovirus exposure and HLA in healthy donors. The study, taken as a whole, reports: There were a few CMV-associated chains whose specificity for CMV antigens was confirmed in vitro.

The data were produced by immunoSEQ multiplex PCR, yet TCRdb's version contains in-frame clones alone and is incomplete. The data hold about 56,000 clones, with 89% observed a single time. Remarks on this clone: The antigen is not known.

The sequence came from a woman between 18 and 30 years old in good health and CMV-seronegative. The specimen was PBMCs.

DNA of the CDR3: TGTGCCAGTGGACAGGGAGCCTTACCCCAGCATTTT. It translates to CASGQGALPQHF. The chain employs TRBV19 and TRBJ1-5; 8 bases are shared with TRBD1. The V gene's germline CDR1 is LNHDA and CDR2 SQIVND (reference sequence). V trimming: 8 bases; J trimming: 10 bases; junction bases outside the gene matches: 7. CDR3 length: 12 amino acids.